This T cell receptor beta chain was recovered during a study of blood T cell repertoires in COVID-19. Study summary: Acute and convalescent COVID-19 samples came from the United States, Italy and Spain.

Per the authors' pipeline: Amplification from reference gene primers served as the basis for estimated nucleated cell counts. Generated by immunoSEQ multiplex PCR, the TCRdb table keeps only in-frame clones and is missing some. That table gives V, J and clone size, and the DNA gave D and trimming. The table has 150,000 to 190,000 clones, about four fifths seen once. The CDR3 covers 16 residues. Germline V gene sequence: CDR1 MNHEY, CDR2 SVGEGT. V gave up 5 bases and J gave up 8 bases, with 19 bases separating them. The source is a woman of 80 years or more with acute or convalescent COVID-19. The sequencing sample was made of peripheral blood. The chain has TRBV6-2 or TRBV6-3 and TRBJ1-6, with D perhaps TRBD1 (6 bases). CDR3 DNA sequence: TGTGCCAGCAGTAGACCCGACAGGCCCCAGTATTCACCCCTCCACTTT. This encodes CASSRPDRPQYSPLHF.